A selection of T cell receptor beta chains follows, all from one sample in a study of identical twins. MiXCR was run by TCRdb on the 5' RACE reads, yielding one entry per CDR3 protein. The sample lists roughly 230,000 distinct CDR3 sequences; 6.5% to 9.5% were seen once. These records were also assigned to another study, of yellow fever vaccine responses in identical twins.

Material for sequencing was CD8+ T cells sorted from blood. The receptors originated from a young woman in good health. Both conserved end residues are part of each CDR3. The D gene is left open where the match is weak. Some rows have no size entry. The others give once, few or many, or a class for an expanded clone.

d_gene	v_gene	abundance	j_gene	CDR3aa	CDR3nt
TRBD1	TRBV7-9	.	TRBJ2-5	CASSLEAGGTQYF	TGTGCCAGCAGCTTAGAGGCAGGGGGGACCCAGTACTTC
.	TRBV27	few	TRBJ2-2	CASSRLQREQIANTGELFF	TGTGCCAGCAGCAGACTCCAAAGGGAGCAGATCGCGAACACCGGGGAGCTGTTTTTT
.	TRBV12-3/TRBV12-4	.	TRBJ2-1	CASSLALASPNEQFF	TGTGCCAGCAGTTTAGCGTTAGCTAGCCCCAATGAGCAGTTCTTC
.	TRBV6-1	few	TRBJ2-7	CASSEGAATYEQYF	TGTGCCAGCAGTGAAGGGGCGGCTACCTACGAGCAGTACTTC
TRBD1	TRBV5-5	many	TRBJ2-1	CASSSYRGSIGFF	TGTGCCAGCAGCTCCTACAGGGGGTCCATTGGGTTCTTC
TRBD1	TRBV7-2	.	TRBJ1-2	CASSSGTVGYTF	TGTGCCAGCAGCTCTGGGACAGTTGGCTACACCTTC
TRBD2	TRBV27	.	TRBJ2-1	CASKGLAGGYNEQFF	TGTGCCAGCAAAGGACTAGCGGGAGGGTACAATGAGCAGTTCTTC
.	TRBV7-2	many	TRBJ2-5	CASSSDGGPQETQYF	TGTGCCAGCAGCTCCGATGGGGGACCGCAAGAGACCCAGTACTTC
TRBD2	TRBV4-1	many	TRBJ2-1	CASSQTSGLAGVVEQFF	TGCGCCAGCAGCCAAACCTCGGGACTAGCGGGAGTGGTTGAGCAGTTCTTC
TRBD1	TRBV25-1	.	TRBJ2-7	CASSVGTGLAYEQYF	TGTGCCAGCAGTGTCGGGACAGGACTTGCCTACGAGCAGTACTTC
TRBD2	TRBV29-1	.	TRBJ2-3	CSVASGAYTDTQYF	TGCAGCGTTGCTAGCGGGGCCTACACAGATACGCAGTATTTT
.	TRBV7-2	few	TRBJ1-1	CASSSRDFGTEAFF	TGTGCCAGCAGCTCACGGGACTTTGGGACTGAAGCTTTCTTT
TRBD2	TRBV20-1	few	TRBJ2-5	CSARRLAGGPQETQYF	TGCAGTGCTAGAAGGCTAGCGGGGGGCCCACAAGAGACCCAGTACTTC
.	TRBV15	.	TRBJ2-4	CATMPNRYENIQYF	TGTGCCACCATGCCAAACAGATATGAAAACATTCAGTACTTC
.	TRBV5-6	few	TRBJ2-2	CASSFGVNTGELFF	TGTGCCAGCAGCTTTGGCGTGAACACCGGGGAGCTGTTTTTT
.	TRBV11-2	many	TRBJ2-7	CASSLISDSYEQYF	TGTGCCAGCAGCTTAATATCGGATTCCTACGAGCAGTACTTC
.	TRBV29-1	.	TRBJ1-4	CSVEMGNEKLFF	TGCAGCGTTGAAATGGGTAATGAAAAACTGTTTTTT
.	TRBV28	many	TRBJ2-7	CASSGVLIEQYF	TGTGCCAGCAGTGGTGTACTGATCGAGCAGTACTTC
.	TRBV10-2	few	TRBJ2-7	CASSESGGEQYF	TGCGCCAGCAGTGAGTCGGGTGGTGAGCAGTACTTC
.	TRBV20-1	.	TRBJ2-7	CSARATGYEQYF	TGCAGTGCTAGAGCGACAGGCTACGAGCAGTACTTC
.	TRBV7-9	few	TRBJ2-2	CASTWQGNTGELFF	TGTGCCAGCACGTGGCAGGGCAACACCGGGGAGCTGTTTTTT
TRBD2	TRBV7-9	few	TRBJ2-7	CASSDSGSTYEQYF	TGTGCCAGCAGCGATAGCGGGAGCACTTACGAGCAGTACTTC
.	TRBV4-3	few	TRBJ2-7	CASSQEEMGTYEQYF	TGCGCCAGCAGCCAGGAAGAGATGGGGACCTACGAGCAGTACTTC
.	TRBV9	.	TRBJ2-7	CASSGRQGLGEQYF	TGTGCCAGCAGCGGCCGACAGGGACTTGGCGAGCAGTACTTC
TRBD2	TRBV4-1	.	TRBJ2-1	CASSQRGEGTSGHEQFF	TGCGCCAGCAGCCAGAGGGGGGAGGGGACTAGCGGGCATGAGCAGTTCTTC
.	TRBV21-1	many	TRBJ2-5	CASTKSQAQTQYF	TGTGCCAGCACCAAATCGCAAGCCCAGACCCAGTACTTC
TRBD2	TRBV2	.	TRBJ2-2	CASSVVSGTSGGVNGELFF	TGTGCCAGCAGTGTTGTGTCCGGGACTAGCGGGGGGGTCAACGGGGAGCTGTTTTTT
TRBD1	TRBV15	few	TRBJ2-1	CATSRDRQGVGNEQFF	TGTGCCACCAGCAGAGATAGACAGGGGGTAGGAAATGAGCAGTTCTTC
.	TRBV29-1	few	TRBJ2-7	CSVEESGRGLYEQYF	TGCAGCGTTGAAGAGAGCGGCAGGGGACTTTACGAGCAGTACTTC
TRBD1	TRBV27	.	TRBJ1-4	CASSLQGGYEKLFF	TGTGCCAGCAGTCTTCAGGGGGGATACGAAAAACTGTTTTTT
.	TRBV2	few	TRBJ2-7	CASRGRYYEQYF	TGTGCCAGCAGGGGCAGGTACTACGAGCAGTACTTC
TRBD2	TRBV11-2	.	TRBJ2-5	CASSPPGGSAKETQYF	TGTGCCAGCAGCCCCCCCGGGGGGAGCGCTAAAGAGACCCAGTACTTC
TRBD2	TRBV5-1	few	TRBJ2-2	CASSFSGGANTGELFF	TGCGCCAGCAGCTTTAGCGGGGGGGCGAACACCGGGGAGCTGTTTTTT
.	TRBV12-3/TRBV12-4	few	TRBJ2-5	CASSPLRGAETQYF	TGTGCCAGCAGCCCCCTTAGAGGGGCGGAGACCCAGTACTTC
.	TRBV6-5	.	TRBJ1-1	CASSYSRTLNTEAFF	TGTGCCAGCAGTTACTCCCGGACGTTGAACACTGAAGCTTTCTTT
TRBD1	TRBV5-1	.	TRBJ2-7	CASSGGQGSDEQYF	TGCGCCAGCAGCGGAGGACAGGGGAGCGACGAGCAGTACTTC
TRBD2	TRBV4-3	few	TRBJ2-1	CASSQDRGTSGSTEQFF	TGCGCCAGCAGCCAAGATCGGGGAACTAGCGGGAGTACTGAGCAGTTCTTC
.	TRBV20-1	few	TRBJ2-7	CSASSPSVSMTYEQYF	TGCAGTGCTAGTTCACCCTCCGTTTCGATGACCTACGAGCAGTACTTC
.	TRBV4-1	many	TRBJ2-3	CASSLPRGDTQYF	TGCGCCAGCAGCCTCCCTCGGGGAGATACGCAGTATTTT
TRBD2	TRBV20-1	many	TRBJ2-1	CSARVLADRSSYNEQFF	TGCAGTGCCCGGGTCCTAGCGGATAGGAGCTCCTACAATGAGCAGTTCTTC